The rows below give T cell receptor beta chains drawn from one sample of a study of human T cells and chemical hapten exposure. TCRdb reprocessed the 5' RACE reads via MiXCR and lists one record per CDR3 protein. Here the sample spans 65,000 to 95,000 distinct CDR3 sequences, less than 9.5% being singletons. The receptors stem from a male donor in good health. Each CDR3 is given with its conserved first and last residue. The D gene is left open where the match is weak. Clone size is not always given. Where it is, it says once, few, many or a class for expanded clones.

j_gene | len | abundance | d_gene | v_gene | CDR3aa | CDR3nt
TRBJ2-2 | 15 | . | . | TRBV20-1 | CSARVGGRDTGELFF | TGCAGTGCTAGAGTAGGGGGGCGGGACACCGGGGAGCTGTTTTTT
TRBJ1-1 | 15 | . | TRBD1 | TRBV18 | CASSPNSGGNTEAFF | TGTGCCAGCTCACCAAATTCAGGGGGCAATACTGAAGCTTTCTTT
TRBJ2-3 | 18 | few | . | TRBV24-1 | CATSDSSIETEPADTQYF | TGTGCCACCAGTGATTCTTCCATCGAGACCGAACCTGCGGATACGCAGTATTTT
TRBJ1-2 | 12 | few | TRBD1 | TRBV19 | CASTGTVYGYTF | TGTGCCAGTACCGGGACAGTTTATGGCTACACCTTC
TRBJ1-5 | 14 | . | . | TRBV4-3 | CASSQDHGNQPQHF | TGCGCCAGCAGCCAAGATCACGGGAATCAGCCCCAGCATTTT
TRBJ1-1 | 14 | . | . | TRBV7-9 | CASSLAQDHTEAFF | TGTGCCAGCAGCTTGGCCCAGGATCACACTGAAGCTTTCTTT
TRBJ2-3 | 14 | . | TRBD2 | TRBV24-1 | CATSSRDYTDTQYF | TGTGCCACCAGCAGTCGGGACTACACAGATACGCAGTATTTT
TRBJ1-5 | 15 | . | . | TRBV7-9 | CASSLGQGIGQPQHF | TGTGCCAGCAGCTTAGGGCAGGGGATCGGTCAGCCCCAGCATTTT
TRBJ2-3 | 14 | many | . | TRBV10-3 | CAISSRLPGDTQYF | TGTGCCATCAGTAGTCGGCTACCTGGTGATACGCAGTATTTT
TRBJ2-7 | 12 | . | . | TRBV3-1 | CASSRSSYEQYF | TGTGCCAGCAGCCGGAGCTCCTACGAGCAGTACTTC
TRBJ2-7 | 15 | few | . | TRBV13 | CASSLKGQGPYEQYF | TGTGCCAGCAGCTTGAAGGGGCAGGGGCCCTACGAGCAGTACTTC
TRBJ2-2 | 14 | . | . | TRBV20-1 | CSARGDKNTGELFF | TGCAGTGCTAGAGGAGATAAGAACACCGGGGAGCTGTTTTTT
TRBJ2-1 | 20 | . | TRBD2 | TRBV18 | CASSPLEVAGVLSSYNEQFF | TGTGCCAGCTCACCTCTGGAGGTAGCGGGAGTCCTTAGCTCCTACAATGAGCAGTTCTTC
TRBJ2-5 | 15 | few | . | TRBV25-1 | CASSELGGAGETQYF | TGTGCCAGCAGTGAACTAGGGGGTGCGGGGGAGACCCAGTACTTC